Presented here are 31 T cell receptor beta chains from one specimen sequenced in a study of blood T cells in healthy people across ages. Primers used in a second PCR of roughly 6 to 12 cycles were a sample-barcoded 5' primer and a J-beta primer mix. TCRdb re-derived calls from the 5' RACE reads in MiXCR, one entry per CDR3 protein. Of roughly 2 million distinct CDR3 sequences in the sample, less than 50% were seen once. The sample taken for sequencing was blood. The source is a woman between 35 and 50 years old in good health.

The chain carries TRBV7-9 and TRBJ2-2; a possible D gene is TRBD2 (6 bases). Trimming took 5 bases from V and 8 from J, leaving 12 bases between them. Germline V CDR1 and CDR2: SEHNR, FQNEAQ (reference sequence). CDR3 size: 13 residues. The CDR3 reads CASSTGAGGELFF. The CDR3 DNA follows: TGTGCCAGCAGCACCGGTGCGGGGGGGGAGCTGTTTTTT. The full variable domain, its missing parts supplied by reference TRBV7-9 and TRBJ2-2, is DTGVSQNPRHKITKRGQNVTFRCDPISEHNRLYWYRQTLGQGPEFLTYFQNEAQLEKSRLLSDRFSAERPKGSFSTLEIQRTEQGDSAMYLCASSTGAGGELFFGEGSRLTVL.

The chain recombines TRBV7-9 with TRBJ2-1, with D possibly being TRBD2 (7 bases). Germline V gene sequence: CDR1 SEHNR, CDR2 FQNEAQ (reference sequence). Between the trimmed V and J ends, which lost 4 bases and 6 bases, there was a span of 19 bases. The CDR3 consists of 16 residues. For the CDR3, the DNA is TGTGCCAGCAGCTCAAACCGGGGGGCCGGGGGCAATGAGCAGTTCTTC. It codes for CASSSNRGAGGNEQFF.

The CDR3 DNA sequence: TGCGCCAGCAGCTTGGCCGGGACAGGGGGAAAAGAGACCCAGTACTTC. Its translation: CASSLAGTGGKETQYF. This chain connects TRBV5-1 to TRBJ2-5, with 11 bases lining up with TRBD1. The J segment lost 3 bases and the V segment lost 0 bases, leaving 4 bases of the junction unmatched. CDR1 SGHRS and CDR2 YFSETQ come from the germline V gene. This CDR3 region has 16 residues.

V and J are TRBV5-1 and TRBJ1-1; maybe TRBD1 (5 bases). This CDR3 comprises 17 residues. The V and J ends lost 4 bases and 1 base respectively, with 20 bases between them. Germline V lookup: CDR1 SGHRS, CDR2 YFSETQ. CDR3 nucleotides: TGCGCCAGCAGCCCTGCCGGGGCCCCGTATCAGAACACTGAAGCTTTCTTT. This encodes CASSPAGAPYQNTEAFF.

The V gene is TRBV2, the J gene TRBJ2-1; D possibly corresponds to TRBD1 (7 bases). V lost 2 bases, J lost 3 bases, and 14 bases lay in between. The CDR3 is made up of 16 amino acids. In germline, CDR1 is SNHLY, CDR2 FYNNEI. The CDR3 DNA reads TGTGCCAGCAGTGAAATGGAGGGGGCCTTCTACAATGAGCAGTTCTTC. Protein sequence: CASSEMEGAFYNEQFF.

This chain links TRBV6-6 with TRBJ2-4; D perhaps matches TRBD2 (6 bases). With the DNA end fitting TRBJ2-7 better, the J assignment may be wrong. Looked up from germline, CDR1 is MNHNY and CDR2 is SVGAGI (reference sequence). CDR3 length equals 14 residues. Written as DNA, the CDR3 is TGTGCCAGCAGTTACTCGGGGGGACTTATCGAGCAGTACTTC. This sequence encodes CASSYSGGLIEQYF.

The chain is built from TRBV6-1 and TRBJ1-2; the D gene is possibly TRBD1 (6 bases). The CDR3 extends over 14 amino acids. V lost 5 bases to trimming and J lost 7 bases, with 17 bases between them. Germline CDR1 MNHNS, CDR2 SASEGT. The CDR3 coding sequence is TGTGCCAGCAGTACCCAGGGGATCTTGGGTGGCTACACCTTC. The encoded protein is CASSTQGILGGYTF.

The gene calls are TRBV5-1 and TRBJ2-3; the D gene is possibly TRBD1 (5 bases). The CDR3 consists of 14 residues. The ends were cut back, 0 bases at V and 5 bases at J, with 10 bases in the middle. The V gene's germline CDR1 is SGHRS and CDR2 YFSETQ. CDR3 DNA sequence: TGCGCCAGCAGCTTGGGCAGCAGGGAAGATACGCAGTATTTT. Translation: CASSLGSREDTQYF.

This clonotype was observed a few times. V gene TRBV9 combines with J gene TRBJ2-6; 7 bases fit TRBD1. Germline loops: CDR1 SGDLS, CDR2 YYNGEE. V lost 3 bases, J lost 0 bases, and 6 bases stayed unmatched. This CDR3 is built from 17 residues. The CDR3 DNA follows: TGTGCCAGCAGCGCGCGGACAGGAAACTCTGGGGCCAACGTCCTGACTTTC. It specifies CASSARTGNSGANVLTF. Combining the CDR3 with reference TRBV9 and TRBJ2-6 gives the whole variable domain DSGVTQTPKHLITATGQRVTLRCSPRSGDLSVYWYQQSLDQGLQFLIQYYNGEERAKGNILERFSAQQFPDLHSELNLSSLELGDSALYFCASSARTGNSGANVLTFGAGSRLTVL.

The chain carries TRBV4-1 and TRBJ1-1; no reliable D call. The CDR3 has 15 residues. Trimming pared 3 bases from V and 1 base from J, leaving 12 bases between. Germline V CDR1 and CDR2: MGHRA, YSYEKL. CDR3 nucleotide sequence: TGCGCCAGCAGCCAGGAGCGGGTTCCGAACACTGAAGCTTTCTTT. Amino acid sequence: CASSQERVPNTEAFF.

This chain links TRBV13 with TRBJ2-3; 7 nucleotides agree with TRBD1. The germline V gene encodes CDR1 PRHDT and CDR2 FYEKMQ (reference sequence). The CDR3 is 16 amino acids. The ends lost 2 bases at V and 2 bases at J; junction bases unmatched: 7. This CDR3 reads CASSLTGQEYTDTQYF. CDR3 DNA sequence: TGTGCCAGCAGCTTAACCGGACAGGAATACACAGATACGCAGTATTTT.

This sequence joins TRBV29-1 and TRBJ1-6; unclear D gene. This CDR3 region has 12 residues. In germline, CDR1 is SQVTM, CDR2 ANQGSEA. Trimming removed 6 bases at V and 9 bases at J, with 12 bases between. In DNA, the CDR3 is TGCAGCGTATCGGACGGGTCTTCACCCCTCCACTTT. Translating gives CSVSDGSSPLHF.

This sequence joins TRBV6-2 or TRBV6-3 and TRBJ1-4; no clear D. Trimming cost V 2 bases and J 7 bases, with 14 bases left between them. CDR3 length: 15 amino acids. Germline V lookup: CDR1 MNHEY, CDR2 SVGEGT. CDR3 coding DNA: TGTGCCAGCAGTTACCTCCCCCATCGGACTGAAAAACTGTTTTTT. Its translation is CASSYLPHRTEKLFF.

This clonotype has a handful of counts. This sequence joins TRBV5-6 and TRBJ2-5; D call uncertain. This CDR3 is built from 15 residues. V was trimmed by 5 bases and J by 1 base, leaving 15 bases between them. Germline assignment: CDR1 SGHDT and CDR2 YYEEEE. The CDR3 bases are TGTGCCAGCAGTTTTACTCCTCGGACCCAAGAGACCCAGTACTTC. It is translated as CASSFTPRTQETQYF.

Details on this clonotype: At one boundary the junction diverges from the germline segment, which might be a read error. The J gene is TRBJ2-5, the V gene TRBV10-3; 7 nucleotides align to TRBD1. The CDR3 loop spans 16 amino acids. Germline CDR1 is ENHRY and CDR2 is SYGVKD. CDR3 region: CAIGESGRGIQETQYF. The CDR3 DNA reads TGTGCCATCGGTGAGTCTGGCAGGGGGATCCAAGAGACCCAGTACTTC.

The rearrangement links TRBV7-6 to TRBJ2-4; 7 bases map to TRBD2. Germline V gives CDR1 SGHVS, CDR2 FNYEAQ. Losses at the gene ends were 2 bases for V and 13 bases for J; bases not matched to a gene: 17. CDR3 size: 16 residues. The CDR3: CASSLIVSGGIARQYF. CDR3 bases: TGTGCCAGCAGCTTAATTGTGTCGGGAGGAATCGCCAGGCAGTACTTC. Complete variable domain (other parts from reference TRBV7-6 and TRBJ2-4): GAGVSQSPRYKVTKRGQDVALRCDPISGHVSLYWYRQALGQGPEFLTYFNYEAQQDKSGLPNDRFSAERPEGSISTLTIQRTEQRDSAMYRCASSLIVSGGIARQYFGAGTRLSVL.

This clonotype was seen a few times. The chain links TRBV20-1 to TRBJ2-3, with TRBD2 matching over 13 bases. Germline CDR1 and CDR2: DFQATT and SNEGSKA (reference sequence). With 5 bases clipped from V and 5 bases from J, the junction kept 7 bases outside the gene matches. The CDR3 is 15 amino acids. CDR3 sequence: CSAPLAGGRIDTQYF. The CDR3 bases are TGCAGTGCTCCACTAGCGGGGGGGCGGATAGATACGCAGTATTTT.

The gene calls are TRBV6-5 and TRBJ2-7; no clear D gene. V lost 0 bases to trimming and J lost 4 bases, with 7 bases between them. Germline-derived CDR1 and CDR2 are MNHEY and SVGAGI. The CDR3 covers 13 residues. CDR3 in amino acids: CASSYSPVYEQYF. Written as DNA, the CDR3 is TGTGCCAGCAGTTACTCGCCGGTATACGAGCAGTACTTC.

Comment on this clonotype: At one of its ends the junction is not consistent with the germline gene, which may arise from a read error. The J gene is TRBJ2-7, the V gene TRBV7-2, with TRBD2 matching over 11 bases. The end of the DNA fits TRBJ2-5 better, so the J call may be wrong. CDR3 size: 15 residues. Germline V gene sequence: CDR1 SGHTA, CDR2 FQGNSA. As DNA, the CDR3 is TGTGCCGGCAGCCAATTAGCGGGGGGGAGGGAGACCCAGTACTTC. It codes for CAGSQLAGGRETQYF.

The chain's CDR3 is CATSRVRTETQYF. DNA of the CDR3: TGTGCCACCAGCAGAGTCAGAACAGAGACCCAGTACTTC. The V gene is TRBV15, the J gene TRBJ2-5; D unclear. The CDR3 covers 13 residues. Germline lookup yields CDR1 LNHNV and CDR2 YYDKDF (reference sequence). V lost 1 base to trimming and J lost 4 bases, with 7 bases between them.

This chain links TRBV20-1 with TRBJ2-1, with D perhaps TRBD1 (5 bases). The CDR3 covers 13 residues. CDR1 is DFQATT, CDR2 SNEGSKA, per germline (reference sequence). Trimming pared 2 bases from V and 8 bases from J, leaving 13 bases between. CDR3 region: CSARLPGLDEQFF. The CDR3 coding sequence is TGCAGTGCTAGATTGCCAGGGCTCGATGAGCAGTTCTTC.

This clonotype was recorded only once. The chain combines TRBV20-1 with TRBJ2-5; 10 nucleotides agree with TRBD2. Trimming cost V 5 bases and J 6 bases; bases outside gene matches: 12. The germline V gene has CDR1 DFQATT and CDR2 SNEGSKA (reference sequence). The CDR3 runs 15 residues. CDR3 sequence: CSASESGRAAKTQYF. The CDR3 DNA is TGCAGTGCTTCAGAAAGCGGGAGGGCCGCAAAGACCCAGTACTTC.

The rearrangement joins TRBV5-1 to TRBJ2-6, with a possible D match to TRBD1 (6 bases). Germline loops: CDR1 SGHRS, CDR2 YFSETQ. The CDR3 extends over 17 amino acids. The V and J ends lost 0 bases and 2 bases respectively, with 12 bases between them. The CDR3 coding sequence is TGCGCCAGCAGCTTGGTGGGGGCTCGAGCTGGGGCCAACGTCCTGACTTTC. Residues: CASSLVGARAGANVLTF.

CDR3 DNA sequence: TGTGCCAGCAGCTGGGCCGGGGGGCTAGGGGAGCAGTACTTC. Protein product: CASSWAGGLGEQYF. The rearrangement links TRBV5-6 to TRBJ2-7; TRBD2 is a possible D gene (7 bases). This CDR3 is built from 14 residues. Germline CDR1 SGHDT, CDR2 YYEEEE. V lost 3 bases, J lost 7 bases, and 17 bases lay in between.

In its sample, this clonotype was seen once. The chain combines TRBV6-1 with TRBJ2-5, with 7 bases lining up with TRBD1. Unmatched junction bases numbered 18, after V lost 3 bases and J lost 5 bases. The CDR3 consists of 18 residues. Germline V CDR1 and CDR2: MNHNS, SASEGT. The CDR3 sequence: CASSEVPQRTGVLETQYF. CDR3 bases: TGTGCCAGCAGTGAGGTTCCCCAACGTACAGGGGTTCTGGAGACCCAGTACTTC.

The CDR3 region has the DNA TGTGCCAGCAGTTACCGTCGGGACCTGGACGAGCAGTACTTC. Protein sequence: CASSYRRDLDEQYF. V and J are TRBV6-2 or TRBV6-3 and TRBJ2-7, with D perhaps given as TRBD1 or TRBD2 (5 bases each). The V gene lost 2 bases and the J gene lost 5 bases, with 13 bases spanning the gap. The CDR3 runs to 14 residues. Germline CDR1 is MNHEY and CDR2 is SVGEGT.

The rearrangement links TRBV10-2 to TRBJ2-7, with no clear D. This CDR3 is built from 11 residues. V was shortened by 1 base and J by 6 bases, with 4 bases between the two germline ends. Per the germline V gene, CDR1 is WSHSY and CDR2 is SAAADI. CDR3 protein: CASSEYTEQYF. The CDR3 DNA follows: TGCGCCAGCAGTGAGTACACCGAGCAGTACTTC.

This clonotype has more than one count but fewer than ten. One junction end does not reproduce the germline sequence, and a read error may be involved. This chain joins TRBV11-2 and TRBJ2-3; tentatively, D is TRBD1 (6 bases). CDR3 length: 14 residues. Germline V gene data show CDR1 as SGHAT and CDR2 as FQNNGV. The CDR3 reads CASSYSWTADTQYF. DNA for the CDR3: TGTGCCAGTAGCTACTCCTGGACAGCAGATACGCAGTATTTT.

This clonotype came up many times. The V call is TRBV5-1, the J call TRBJ2-4; 7 bases line up with TRBD2. Germline lookup yields CDR1 SGHRS and CDR2 YFSETQ. The CDR3 loop spans 15 amino acids. Unmatched junction bases numbered 3, after V lost 0 bases and J lost 3 bases. CDR3 nucleotide sequence: TGCGCCAGCAGCTTGGACTCGGGGGGCAAAAACATTCAGTACTTC. Encoded protein: CASSLDSGGKNIQYF.

This clonotype was detected once. The gene calls are TRBV20-1 and TRBJ2-1, with D possibly TRBD1 on 5 matching bases. V was shortened by 6 bases and J by 4 bases, with 13 bases between the two germline ends. The CDR3 sequence is 13 residues long. In germline, CDR1 is DFQATT, CDR2 SNEGSKA (reference sequence). CDR3 nucleotides: TGCAGTGCACAGGACCGGATTTACAATGAGCAGTTCTTC. Its protein is CSAQDRIYNEQFF.

V and J are TRBV5-1 and TRBJ1-6; TRBD1 might be the D (5 bases). CDR1 is SGHRS, CDR2 YFSETQ, per germline. The length of the CDR3 is 15 residues. V lost 0 bases, J lost 7 bases, and 11 bases lay in between. The CDR3 nucleotides read TGCGCCAGCAGCTTGGAAGGGGAGAGGAATTCACCCCTCCACTTT. Protein product: CASSLEGERNSPLHF.